This record covers a single T cell receptor (beta chain). The CDR3 length is 16 residues. The germline gives CDR1 PRHDT, CDR2 FYEKMQ (reference sequence). J gave up 3 bases and V 4 bases, and 11 bases lay outside the gene matches. This specimen belongs to a study of shared clonotypes between healthy human individuals. About the study: The study used three CD4 naive, three CD4 memory, two CD8 naive and one CD8 memory plate per donor.

This table comes from immunoSEQ multiplex PCR, and its TCRdb copy is limited to in-frame clones, with some not included. The sample lists some 1,400,000 clones; roughly 96% were seen once. The gene calls are TRBV13 and TRBJ2-7, with TRBD1 matching over 8 bases. Sequenced input: naive CD4+ T cells sorted from blood. The subset is: CD45RA+ positively selected. The sequence came from a man aged 25 to 45 in good health. The CDR3 protein is CASSSAQRTGSYEQYF. The CDR3 region has the DNA TGTGCCAGCAGCTCAGCCCAAAGGACAGGGAGCTACGAGCAGTACTTC. The full variable domain, with the rest looked up from reference TRBV13 and TRBJ2-7, is AAGVIQSPRHLIKEKRETATLKCYPIPRHDTVYWYQQGPGQDPQFLISFYEKMQSDKGSIPDRFSAQQFSDYHSELNMSSLELGDSALYFCASSSAQRTGSYEQYFGPGTRLTVT.